These 11 T cell receptor beta chains were sequenced from one sample in a study of OX40 agonist ivuxolimab in advanced cancers. Generated by immunoSEQ multiplex PCR, the TCRdb table keeps only in-frame clones and is missing some. The repertoire holds about 64,000 clones, with 80% to 85% as singletons. This specimen consisted of CD4+ or CD8+ T cells sorted from blood, obtained in a trial of the OX40 agonist ivuxolimab. The source of these receptors is an adult with an advanced solid tumor such as melanoma, head and neck, liver or kidney cancer.

The chain joins TRBV6-1 to TRBJ2-7, with 8 bases fitting TRBD2. Germline assignment: CDR1 MNHNS and CDR2 SASEGT. CDR3 length equals 15 residues. J was trimmed by 2 bases and V by 6 bases; bases with no gene match: 9. CDR3 amino acids: CASSGDSSGPYEQYF. DNA of the CDR3: TGTGCCAGCAGCGGGGACTCTAGCGGGCCCTACGAGCAGTACTTC.

The V gene is TRBV6-6, the J gene TRBJ1-2, with 7 bases that match TRBD1. This CDR3 has 13 residues. V shed 7 bases and J 3 bases; nucleotides not matched to a gene: 5. Germline loops: CDR1 MNHNY, CDR2 SVGAGI (reference sequence). The CDR3 bases are TGTGCCAGCACCAACACAGGGGACTATGGCTACACCTTC. This translates into CASTNTGDYGYTF.

This clone rates as medium-sized (0.01 to 0.1%). The V and J genes are TRBV5-1 and TRBJ2-7; tentative D call: TRBD1 (6 bases). The CDR3 is 14 residues long. V shed 0 bases and J shed 3 bases, with 10 bases lying between them. Germline V gives CDR1 SGHRS, CDR2 YFSETQ. The CDR3 region is CASSLDRANYEQYF. For the CDR3, the DNA is TGCGCCAGCAGCTTGGACAGGGCTAACTACGAGCAGTACTTC.

The J gene is TRBJ2-3, the V gene TRBV18; D is unresolved. This CDR3 has 13 amino acids. CDR1 and CDR2 (germline): KGHSH, LQKENI. Trimming pared 5 bases from V and 2 bases from J, leaving 8 bases between. The CDR3 region is CASSTSLTDTQYF. The CDR3, as DNA: TGTGCCAGCTCAACTTCCCTCACAGATACGCAGTATTTT.

The V and J genes are TRBV6-6 and TRBJ2-5; D perhaps matches TRBD1 (5 bases). The J call is doubtful: the DNA matches TRBJ2-7 better. There are 13 residues in the CDR3. The germline gives CDR1 MNHNY, CDR2 SVGAGI (reference sequence). DNA of the CDR3: TGTGCCAGCAGTCAACTGACAGTTTACGAGCAGTACTTC. It encodes CASSQLTVYEQYF.

V and J are TRBV4-3 and TRBJ2-5; possibly TRBD1 for D (7 bases). Trimming removed 0 bases from V and 11 bases from J, with 13 bases in between. This CDR3 is 13 amino acids long. The germline CDR1 and CDR2 sequences are LGHNA and YSLEER. CDR3 DNA sequence: TGCGCCAGCAGCCAAGACAGGGGGACTGAGCAGTACTTC. Its protein product is CASSQDRGTEQYF.

Worth noting for this clone: The sample carries other DNA sequences with the same CDR3. The CDR3 reads CASSLDRGNTEAFF. The CDR3 coding sequence is TGCGCCAGCAGCTTGGACAGGGGGAACACTGAAGCTTTCTTT. V usage is TRBV5-1 and J usage is TRBJ1-1; TRBD1 matches 7 bases. Per germline, CDR1 SGHRS and CDR2 YFSETQ. The CDR3 spans 14 residues. The V and J ends lost 0 bases and 1 base, in that order; junction bases with no gene match: 0.

The J gene is TRBJ2-5, the V gene TRBV5-8, with D possibly being TRBD2 (5 bases). Germline V lookup: CDR1 SGHTS, CDR2 YDEGEE. V was trimmed by 3 bases and J by 4 bases, leaving 10 bases between them. The length of the CDR3 is 13 residues. This CDR3 reads CASSYPSTETQYF. Written as DNA, the CDR3 is TGTGCCAGCAGCTACCCTAGCACAGAGACCCAGTACTTC.

The V call is TRBV13, the J call TRBJ2-7; D unclear. The CDR3 totals 15 residues. Germline V gene data show CDR1 as PRHDT and CDR2 as FYEKMQ (reference sequence). Trimming took off 6 bases at V and 3 bases at J, with 18 bases between the two ends. DNA of the CDR3: TGTGCCAGCAGTCCGAACTTTTCTAAGCACTACGAGCAGTACTTC. Its translation: CASSPNFSKHYEQYF.

The chain uses TRBV30 and TRBJ1-2; D may be TRBD1 (6 bases). V dropped 0 bases and J dropped 7 bases, with 12 bases sitting between them. Per the germline V gene, CDR1 is GTSNPN and CDR2 is SVGIG (reference sequence). The CDR3 is 13 residues long. Here the CDR3 DNA reads TGTGCCTGGAGTGTGTGGGGGGCTAGTGGCTACACCTTC. Translating it yields CAWSVWGASGYTF.

The rearrangement joins TRBV7-2 to TRBJ2-5, with 14 nucleotides matching TRBD2. The V and J ends lost 4 bases and 5 bases, in that order; junction bases with no gene match: 3. Germline assignment: CDR1 SGHTA and CDR2 FQGNSA. The CDR3 has 15 residues. This chain's CDR3 is CASSWTSGRHETQYF. The CDR3 DNA is TGTGCCAGCAGCTGGACTAGCGGGAGGCACGAGACCCAGTACTTC.